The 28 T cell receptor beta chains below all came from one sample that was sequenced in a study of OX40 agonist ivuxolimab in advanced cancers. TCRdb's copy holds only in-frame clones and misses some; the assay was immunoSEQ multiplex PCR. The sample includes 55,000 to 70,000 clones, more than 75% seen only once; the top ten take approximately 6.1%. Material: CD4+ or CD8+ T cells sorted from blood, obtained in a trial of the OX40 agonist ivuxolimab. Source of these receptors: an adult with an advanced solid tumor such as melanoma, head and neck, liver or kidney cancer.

CDR3 in amino acids: CASSLAMRTASYGYTF. CDR3 in DNA: TGTGCCAGCAGCTTAGCGATGAGGACGGCGAGCTATGGCTACACCTTC. The V call is TRBV7-2, the J call TRBJ1-2; D remains ambiguous. Germline CDR1 and CDR2: SGHTA and FQGNSA. Trimming removed 0 bases at V and 4 bases at J, with 15 bases between. There are 16 residues in the CDR3.

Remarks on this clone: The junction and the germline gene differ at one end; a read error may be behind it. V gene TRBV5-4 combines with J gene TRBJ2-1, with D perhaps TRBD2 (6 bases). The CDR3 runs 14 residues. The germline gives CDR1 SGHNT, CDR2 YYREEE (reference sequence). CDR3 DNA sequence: TGTGCCAGCAGGTTGGGGGTGACTAGCAATGAGCAGTTCTTC. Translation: CASRLGVTSNEQFF. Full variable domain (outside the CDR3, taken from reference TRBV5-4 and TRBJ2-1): ETGVTQSPTHLIKTRGQQVTLRCSSQSGHNTVSWYQQALGQGPQFIFQYYREEENGRGNFPPRFSGLQFPNYSSELNVNALELDDSALYLCASRLGVTSNEQFFGPGTRLTVL.

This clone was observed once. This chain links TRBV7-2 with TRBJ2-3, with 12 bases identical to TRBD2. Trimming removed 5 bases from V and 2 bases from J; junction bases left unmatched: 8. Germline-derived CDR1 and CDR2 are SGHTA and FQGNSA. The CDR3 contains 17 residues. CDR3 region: CASSTGLAGTLTDTQYF. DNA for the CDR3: TGTGCCAGCAGCACCGGACTAGCGGGAACCCTCACAGATACGCAGTATTTT.

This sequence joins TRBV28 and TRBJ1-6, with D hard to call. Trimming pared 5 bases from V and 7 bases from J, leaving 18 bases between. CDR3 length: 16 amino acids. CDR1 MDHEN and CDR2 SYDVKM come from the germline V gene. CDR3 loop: CASSPHRAARNSPLHF. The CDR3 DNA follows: TGTGCCAGCAGTCCCCATAGGGCAGCGAGGAATTCACCCCTCCACTTT.

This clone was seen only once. CDR3 coding DNA: TGTGCCAGCAGCTTAGTAGGCACCCAAAGGCACGAGCAGTACTTC. It encodes CASSLVGTQRHEQYF. The chain has TRBV7-2 and TRBJ2-7; D is undetermined. The germline gives CDR1 SGHTA, CDR2 FQGNSA. This CDR3 has 15 amino acids. Trimming shortened V by 1 base and J by 5 bases, and 15 bases separated the two germline ends. The full variable domain, rest sourced from reference TRBV7-2 and TRBJ2-7, is GAGVSQSPSNKVTEKGKDVELRCDPISGHTALYWYRQSLGQGLEFLIYFQGNSAPDKSGLPSDRFSAERTGGSVSTLTIQRTQQEDSAVYLCASSLVGTQRHEQYFGPGTRLTVT.

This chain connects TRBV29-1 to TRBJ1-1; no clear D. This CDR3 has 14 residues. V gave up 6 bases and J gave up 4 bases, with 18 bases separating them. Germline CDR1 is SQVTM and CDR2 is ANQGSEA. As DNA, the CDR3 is TGCAGCGTCGCACAAAGGTTGGTAGTCACTGAAGCTTTCTTT. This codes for CSVAQRLVVTEAFF.

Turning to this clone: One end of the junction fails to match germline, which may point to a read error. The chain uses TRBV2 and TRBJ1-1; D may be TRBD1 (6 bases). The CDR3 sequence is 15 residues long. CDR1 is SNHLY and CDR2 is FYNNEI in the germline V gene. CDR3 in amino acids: CAGSEEGRGYTEAFF. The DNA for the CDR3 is TGTGCCGGCAGTGAAGAAGGCAGGGGTTACACTGAAGCTTTCTTT. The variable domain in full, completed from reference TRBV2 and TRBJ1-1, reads EPEVTQTPSHQVTQMGQEVILRCVPISNHLYFYWYRQILGQKVEFLVSFYNNEISEKSEIFDDQFSVERPDGSNFTLKIRSTKLEDSAMYFCAGSEEGRGYTEAFFGQGTRLTVV.

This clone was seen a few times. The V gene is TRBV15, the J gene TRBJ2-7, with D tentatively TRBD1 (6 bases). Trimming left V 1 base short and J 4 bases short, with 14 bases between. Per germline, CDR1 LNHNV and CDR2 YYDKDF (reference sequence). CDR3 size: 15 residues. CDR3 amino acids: CATSRGRDTRYEQYF. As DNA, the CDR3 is TGTGCCACCAGCAGAGGCCGGGACACCCGATACGAGCAGTACTTC.

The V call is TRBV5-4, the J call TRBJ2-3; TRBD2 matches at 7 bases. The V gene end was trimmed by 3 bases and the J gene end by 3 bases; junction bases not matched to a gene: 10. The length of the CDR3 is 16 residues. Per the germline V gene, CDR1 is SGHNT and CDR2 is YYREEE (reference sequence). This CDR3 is CASSSRQRGNTDTQYF. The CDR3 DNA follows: TGTGCCAGCAGCTCCCGTCAGCGGGGAAATACAGATACGCAGTATTTT.

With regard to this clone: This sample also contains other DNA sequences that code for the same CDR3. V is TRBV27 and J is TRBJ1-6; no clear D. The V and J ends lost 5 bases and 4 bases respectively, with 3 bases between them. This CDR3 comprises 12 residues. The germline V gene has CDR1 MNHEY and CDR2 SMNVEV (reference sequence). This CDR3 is CASSLYNSPLHF. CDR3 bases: TGTGCCAGCAGTCTATATAATTCACCCCTCCACTTT.

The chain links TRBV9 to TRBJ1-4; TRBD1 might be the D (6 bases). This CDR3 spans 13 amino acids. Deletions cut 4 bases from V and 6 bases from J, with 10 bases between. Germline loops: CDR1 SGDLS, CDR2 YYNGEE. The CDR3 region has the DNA TGTGCCAGCAGCCCCTGGACAGATGAAAAACTGTTTTTT. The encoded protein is CASSPWTDEKLFF.

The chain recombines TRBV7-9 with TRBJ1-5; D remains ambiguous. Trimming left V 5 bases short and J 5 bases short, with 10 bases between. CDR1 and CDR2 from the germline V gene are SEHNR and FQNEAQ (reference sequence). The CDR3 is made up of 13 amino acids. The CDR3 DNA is TGTGCCAGCAGCCCTGGAATGGATCAGCCCCAGCATTTT. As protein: CASSPGMDQPQHF.

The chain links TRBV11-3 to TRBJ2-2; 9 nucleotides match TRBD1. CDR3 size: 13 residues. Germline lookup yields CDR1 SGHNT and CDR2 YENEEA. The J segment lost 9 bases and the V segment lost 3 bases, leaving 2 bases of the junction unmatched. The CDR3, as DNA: TGTGCCAGCAGCTTGGGACAGGGCAGGGAGCTGTTTTTT. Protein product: CASSLGQGRELFF.

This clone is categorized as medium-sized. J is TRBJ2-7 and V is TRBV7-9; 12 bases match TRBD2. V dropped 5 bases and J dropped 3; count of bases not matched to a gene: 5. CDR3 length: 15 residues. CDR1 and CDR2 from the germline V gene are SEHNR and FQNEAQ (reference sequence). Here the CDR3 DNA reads TGTGCCAGCAGCCAGCCGACTAGCGGGAGCTACGAGCAGTACTTC. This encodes CASSQPTSGSYEQYF.

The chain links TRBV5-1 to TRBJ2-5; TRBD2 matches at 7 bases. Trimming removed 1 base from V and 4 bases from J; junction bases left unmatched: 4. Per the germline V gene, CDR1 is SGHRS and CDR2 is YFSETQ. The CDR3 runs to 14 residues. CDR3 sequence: CASSLISSGETQYF. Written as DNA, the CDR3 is TGCGCCAGCAGCTTGATTTCTAGCGGAGAGACCCAGTACTTC.

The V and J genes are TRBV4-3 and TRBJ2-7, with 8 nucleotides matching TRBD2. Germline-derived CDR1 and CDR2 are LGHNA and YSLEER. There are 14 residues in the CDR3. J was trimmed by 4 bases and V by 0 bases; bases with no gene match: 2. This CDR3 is CASSQESGRYEQYF. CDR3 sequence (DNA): TGCGCCAGCAGCCAAGAGAGCGGGAGATACGAGCAGTACTTC.

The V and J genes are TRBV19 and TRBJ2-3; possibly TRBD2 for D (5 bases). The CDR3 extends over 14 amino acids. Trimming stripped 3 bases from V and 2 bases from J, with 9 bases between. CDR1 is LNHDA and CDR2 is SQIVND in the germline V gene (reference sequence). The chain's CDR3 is CASSIRGLTDTQYF. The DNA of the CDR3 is TGTGCCAGTAGTATCCGCGGACTCACAGATACGCAGTATTTT.

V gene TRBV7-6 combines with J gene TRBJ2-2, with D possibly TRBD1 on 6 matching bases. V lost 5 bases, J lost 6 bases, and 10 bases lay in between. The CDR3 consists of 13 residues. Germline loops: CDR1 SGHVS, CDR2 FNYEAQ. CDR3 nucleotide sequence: TGTGCCAGCAGCCCCGAGGGGGCCGGGGAGCTGTTTTTT. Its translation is CASSPEGAGELFF.

The CDR3 sequence is CASSAQVNTEAFF. CDR3 nucleotides: TGTGCCAGCAGCGCTCAAGTGAACACTGAAGCTTTCTTT. The chain uses TRBV9 and TRBJ1-1, with D hard to call. V lost 3 bases to trimming and J lost 0 bases, with 6 bases between them. CDR3 length equals 13 residues. Germline loops: CDR1 SGDLS, CDR2 YYNGEE.

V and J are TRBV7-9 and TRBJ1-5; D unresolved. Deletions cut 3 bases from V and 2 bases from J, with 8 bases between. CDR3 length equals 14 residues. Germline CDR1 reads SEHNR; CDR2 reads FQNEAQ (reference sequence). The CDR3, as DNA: TGTGCCAGCAGCTTTACGGACCGCAATCAGCCCCAGCATTTT. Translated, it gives CASSFTDRNQPQHF.

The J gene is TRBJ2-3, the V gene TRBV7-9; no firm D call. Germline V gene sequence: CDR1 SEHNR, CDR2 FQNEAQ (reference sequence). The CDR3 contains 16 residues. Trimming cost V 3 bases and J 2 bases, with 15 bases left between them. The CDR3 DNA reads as TGTGCCAGCAGCTTTCGAACGACGGCCTACACAGATACGCAGTATTTT. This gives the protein CASSFRTTAYTDTQYF.

Written as DNA, the CDR3 is TGTGCCAGCAGCTCCCCCATGGGCAAAAACATTCAGTACTTC. Translated: CASSSPMGKNIQYF. V usage is TRBV11-2 and J usage is TRBJ2-4; D is unresolved. The CDR3 runs 14 residues. V was cut by 4 bases and J by 3 bases, with 10 bases left in between. CDR1 SGHAT and CDR2 FQNNGV come from the germline V gene.

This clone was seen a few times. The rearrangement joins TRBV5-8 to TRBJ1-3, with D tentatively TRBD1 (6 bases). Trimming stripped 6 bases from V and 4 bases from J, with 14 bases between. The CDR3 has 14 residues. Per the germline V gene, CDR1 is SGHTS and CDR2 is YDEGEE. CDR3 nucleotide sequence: TGTGCCAGCAAGGATAGGGGGTACGGAAACACCATATATTTT. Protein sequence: CASKDRGYGNTIYF.

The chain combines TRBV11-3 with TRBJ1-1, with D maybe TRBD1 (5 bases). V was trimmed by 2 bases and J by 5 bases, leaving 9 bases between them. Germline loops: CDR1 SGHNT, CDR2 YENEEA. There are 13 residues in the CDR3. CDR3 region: CASSLQGRTEAFF. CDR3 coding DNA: TGTGCCAGCAGCTTACAGGGTCGGACTGAAGCTTTCTTT.

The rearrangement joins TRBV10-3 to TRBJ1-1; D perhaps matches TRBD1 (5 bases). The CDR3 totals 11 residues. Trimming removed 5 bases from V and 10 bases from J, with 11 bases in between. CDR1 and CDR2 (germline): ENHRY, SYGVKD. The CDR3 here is CAISSQGAAFF. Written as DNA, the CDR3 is TGTGCCATCAGTAGTCAGGGAGCAGCTTTCTTT.

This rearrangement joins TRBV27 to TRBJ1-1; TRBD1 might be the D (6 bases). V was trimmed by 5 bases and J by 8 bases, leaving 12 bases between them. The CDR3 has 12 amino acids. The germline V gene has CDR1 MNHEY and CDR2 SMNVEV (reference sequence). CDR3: CASSRVQGEAFF. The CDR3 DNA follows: TGTGCCAGCAGTAGAGTCCAGGGGGAAGCTTTCTTT.

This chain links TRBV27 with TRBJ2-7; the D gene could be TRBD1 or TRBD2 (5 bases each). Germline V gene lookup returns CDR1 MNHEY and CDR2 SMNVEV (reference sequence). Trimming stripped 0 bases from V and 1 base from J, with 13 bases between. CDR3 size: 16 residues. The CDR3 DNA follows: TGTGCCAGCAGTTTATCGCTCCCAGGGACGTCCTACGAGCAGTACTTC. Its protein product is CASSLSLPGTSYEQYF.

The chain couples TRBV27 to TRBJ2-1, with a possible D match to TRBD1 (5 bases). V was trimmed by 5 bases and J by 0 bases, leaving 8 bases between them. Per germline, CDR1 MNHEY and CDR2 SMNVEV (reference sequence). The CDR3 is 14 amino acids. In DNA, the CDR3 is TGTGCCAGCAGTGATCAGGGCTCCTACAATGAGCAGTTCTTC. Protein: CASSDQGSYNEQFF.